This TCR beta chain appears in the sequencing data of a study of CD4 T cells in relation to SARS-CoV-2 and coronaviruses. About this clone: Antigen: not known.

The protocol was immunoSEQ multiplex PCR, while the TCRdb copy is restricted to in-frame clones and leaves out a portion. Here the sample spans tens of thousands of clones, about 70% being singletons. Study observations and caveats: No donor gave both pre-pandemic and post-infection samples.

The unexposed donors gave CD4+ T cells in about 2010-2019, prior to COVID-19. Isolation of CD4+ T cells took place after about 9 days in culture. This sequence originates from a human donor in good health. Sequences were obtained from CD4+ T cells from PBMCs, cultured in vitro.

This CDR3 is CASSYLQGGTEAFF. The DNA of the CDR3 is TGTGCCAGCAGTTACTTACAGGGGGGGACTGAAGCTTTCTTT. The rearrangement uses TRBV6-5 and TRBJ1-1, with 8 bases aligning to TRBD1. The CDR3 has 14 amino acids. The trim removed 1 base at V and 5 bases at J, leaving 3 bases unmatched. The V gene's germline CDR1 is MNHEY and CDR2 SVGAGI.